This passage covers 28 T cell receptor beta chains from one sample sequenced in a study of blood T cell repertoires in COVID-19. Libraries were prepared by immunoSEQ multiplex PCR; TCRdb keeps only in-frame clonotypes and omits some of them. The table lists 250,000 to 300,000 clones, about 90% of them singletons. What was sequenced was peripheral blood. The receptors originated from a woman aged 25 to 45 with COVID-19, enrolled during active disease.

This chain joins TRBV12-3 or TRBV12-4 and TRBJ2-3; D uncertain. V was clipped by 6 bases and J by 2 bases, with 9 bases between them. The CDR3 sequence is 13 residues long. Here the CDR3 reads CASSQLDTDTQYF. The CDR3 region has the DNA TGTGCCAGCAGCCAACTCGACACAGATACGCAGTATTTT.

The J gene is TRBJ1-2, the V gene TRBV4-3; tentatively, D is TRBD1 (6 bases). This CDR3 is 15 amino acids long. Germline CDR1 is LGHNA and CDR2 is YSLEER. The ends were cut back, 0 bases at V and 2 bases at J, with 10 bases in the middle. CDR3 protein: CASSQEAGVNYGYTF. The CDR3 nucleotides read TGCGCCAGCAGCCAAGAAGCAGGGGTAAACTATGGCTACACCTTC.

This clone was seen more than once but under ten times. The chain employs TRBV14 and TRBJ1-1; a possible D gene is TRBD1 (5 bases). V was pared by 5 bases and J by 6 bases, with 19 bases between. This CDR3 comprises 15 residues. Looked up from germline, CDR1 is SGHDN and CDR2 is FVKESK. CDR3 bases: TGTGCCAGCAGCGAGGGTGGAGGGGCTCTGGCTGAAGCTTTCTTT. Protein: CASSEGGGALAEAFF.

The chain combines TRBV9 with TRBJ2-3; a weak D match, TRBD2 (6 bases). The CDR3 loop spans 13 amino acids. V lost 1 base to trimming and J lost 7 bases, with 10 bases between them. From germline, CDR1 is SGDLS and CDR2 YYNGEE. The CDR3 protein is CASSVSAGNTQYF. The DNA of the CDR3 is TGTGCCAGCAGCGTATCGGCGGGAAATACGCAGTATTTT.

This chain uses TRBV13 with TRBJ2-5; 7 positions agree with TRBD1. V was pared by 5 bases and J by 5 bases, with 5 bases of the junction left unmatched. Germline values: CDR1 PRHDT, CDR2 FYEKMQ (reference sequence). The CDR3 is 13 amino acids. CDR3 residues: CASSPTGTETQYF. CDR3 DNA sequence: TGTGCCAGCAGCCCGACAGGGACCGAGACCCAGTACTTC.

This clone was detected only once. V usage is TRBV11-2 and J usage is TRBJ2-3, with 12 bases identical to TRBD2. J was trimmed by 1 base and V by 1 base; bases with no gene match: 0. In germline, CDR1 is SGHAT, CDR2 FQNNGV. The CDR3 spans 16 residues. The DNA for the CDR3 is TGTGCCAGCAGCTTAGGGACTAGCGGGGGCACAGATACGCAGTATTTT. It codes for CASSLGTSGGTDTQYF.

The chain employs TRBV28 and TRBJ2-5; 7 bases agree with TRBD1. Trimming at V came to 3 bases and at J to 6 bases, leaving 7 bases not matched to a gene. The CDR3 contains 14 residues. Germline lookup yields CDR1 MDHEN and CDR2 SYDVKM. CDR3 protein: CASSFGQALKTQYF. CDR3 in DNA: TGTGCCAGCAGTTTCGGACAGGCTTTGAAGACCCAGTACTTC.

V gene TRBV7-8 combines with J gene TRBJ1-2, with D unresolved. The CDR3 spans 14 residues. Trimming removed 0 bases at V and 4 bases at J, with 9 bases between. CDR1 is SGHVS and CDR2 is FQNEAQ in the germline V gene. In nucleotides, the CDR3 is TGTGCCAGCAGCTTAGCGAGGGCTTCCTATGGCTACACCTTC. Translating it yields CASSLARASYGYTF.

The CDR3 sequence: CASSSGGLQQETQYF. The CDR3 DNA sequence: TGTGCCAGCAGCTCAGGAGGACTGCAGCAAGAGACCCAGTACTTC. The genes are TRBV7-9 and TRBJ2-5; D is perhaps TRBD2 (5 bases). The CDR3 extends over 15 amino acids. V lost 4 bases and J lost 2, with 14 bases in between. Germline CDR1 and CDR2: SEHNR and FQNEAQ (reference sequence).

The chain combines TRBV19 with TRBJ2-6; 7 bases are shared with TRBD1. In germline, CDR1 is LNHDA, CDR2 SQIVND (reference sequence). V trimming: 5 bases; J trimming: 4 bases; junction bases outside the gene matches: 8. There are 16 residues in the CDR3. The CDR3 DNA sequence: TGTGCCAGTAGTGTCAACACAGGGGTAGGGGCCAACGTCCTGACTTTC. It codes for CASSVNTGVGANVLTF.

The J gene is TRBJ1-1, the V gene TRBV13, with 7 bases lining up with TRBD1. The CDR3 totals 14 residues. The germline gives CDR1 PRHDT, CDR2 FYEKMQ (reference sequence). V shed 5 bases, J shed 1 base, and the junction held 4 bases outside the gene matches. CDR3 in DNA: TGTGCCAGCAGCGCGGGACAGCCGAACACTGAAGCTTTCTTT. This codes for CASSAGQPNTEAFF. The complete variable domain, with remaining parts taken from reference TRBV13 and TRBJ1-1, reads AAGVIQSPRHLIKEKRETATLKCYPIPRHDTVYWYQQGPGQDPQFLISFYEKMQSDKGSIPDRFSAQQFSDYHSELNMSSLELGDSALYFCASSAGQPNTEAFFGQGTRLTVV.

The rearrangement joins TRBV5-1 to TRBJ1-2, with a possible D match to TRBD1 (5 bases). Trimming shortened V by 3 bases and J by 4 bases, and 13 bases separated the two germline ends. This CDR3 spans 14 amino acids. Germline CDR1 is SGHRS and CDR2 is YFSETQ. The DNA for the CDR3 is TGCGCCAGCAGCTACACAGGTTCTGGCTATGGCTACACCTTC. Translated, it gives CASSYTGSGYGYTF.

The gene calls are TRBV14 and TRBJ2-3, with TRBD1 matching 8 bases. The J segment lost 2 bases and the V segment lost 4 bases, leaving 14 bases of the junction unmatched. The germline CDR1 and CDR2 sequences are SGHDN and FVKESK. The CDR3 loop spans 18 amino acids. The CDR3 spells CASSPDRGKEEVTDTQYF. Here the CDR3 DNA reads TGTGCCAGCAGCCCCGACAGGGGTAAGGAGGAGGTCACAGATACGCAGTATTTT.

The V and J genes are TRBV4-3 and TRBJ1-3, with a weak D call TRBD1 (6 bases). There are 13 residues in the CDR3. Deletions cut 3 bases from V and 4 bases from J, with 7 bases between. From germline, CDR1 is LGHNA and CDR2 YSLEER. CDR3 in DNA: TGCGCCAGCAGCCAGGGGGCAGGAAACACCATATATTTT. It encodes CASSQGAGNTIYF.

V gene TRBV9 combines with J gene TRBJ1-4, with a possible D match to TRBD1 (6 bases). The CDR3 totals 15 residues. V dropped 4 bases and J dropped 2 bases, with 12 bases sitting between them. Germline assignment: CDR1 SGDLS and CDR2 YYNGEE. CDR3 nucleotides: TGTGCCAGCAGCTTTAAAGGGGGTACTAATGAAAAACTGTTTTTT. Amino acid sequence: CASSFKGGTNEKLFF. Combining the CDR3 with reference TRBV9 and TRBJ1-4 gives the whole variable domain DSGVTQTPKHLITATGQRVTLRCSPRSGDLSVYWYQQSLDQGLQFLIQYYNGEERAKGNILERFSAQQFPDLHSELNLSSLELGDSALYFCASSFKGGTNEKLFFGSGTQLSVL.

Here the CDR3 reads CASSQTAGEGGEQFF. CDR3 sequence (DNA): TGCGCCAGCAGCCAAACGGCGGGAGAAGGTGGTGAGCAGTTCTTC. J is TRBJ2-1 and V is TRBV4-1, with 7 nucleotides matching TRBD2. With 2 bases clipped from V and 9 bases from J, the junction kept 10 bases outside the gene matches. The CDR3 consists of 15 residues. The germline V gene has CDR1 MGHRA and CDR2 YSYEKL.

The chain uses TRBV27 and TRBJ2-5; 9 nucleotides line up with TRBD2. Trimming removed 5 bases from V and 5 bases from J; junction bases left unmatched: 9. Germline V gives CDR1 MNHEY, CDR2 SMNVEV (reference sequence). CDR3 size: 15 residues. CDR3 bases: TGTGCCAGCAGTCAGCAGGGGCGGGAGGGCGAGACCCAGTACTTC. Translated, it gives CASSQQGREGETQYF.

CDR3 sequence reads: CASSRQGANSPLHF. The CDR3 nucleotides read TGTGCCAGCAGCAGACAGGGGGCAAATTCACCCCTCCACTTT. V usage is TRBV11-1 and J usage is TRBJ1-6; 10 bases align to TRBD1. Germline V gives CDR1 SGHAT, CDR2 FQDESV (reference sequence). The V gene end was trimmed by 5 bases and the J gene end by 7 bases; junction bases not matched to a gene: 2. CDR3 length: 14 amino acids.

V gene TRBV5-1 combines with J gene TRBJ2-7; 7 nucleotides line up with TRBD1. V was pared by 0 bases and J by 7 bases, with 4 bases of the junction left unmatched. CDR1 and CDR2 from the germline V gene are SGHRS and YFSETQ. This CDR3 region has 13 residues. The CDR3 DNA is TGCGCCAGCAGCTTGGACAGGGGTGGAGAGCAGTACTTC. Translation: CASSLDRGGEQYF.

This rearrangement joins TRBV4-1 to TRBJ1-1; D uncertain. The CDR3 sequence is 15 residues long. V shed 1 base and J shed 8 bases, with 17 bases lying between them. Germline values: CDR1 MGHRA, CDR2 YSYEKL. CDR3 in amino acids: CASSQVDGEAAEAFF. CDR3 sequence (DNA): TGCGCCAGCAGCCAAGTCGACGGGGAAGCGGCGGAAGCTTTCTTT.

This clone was detected once. The chain links TRBV2 to TRBJ1-2; TRBD1 aligns across 10 bases. This CDR3 spans 13 amino acids. Germline trimming cut 8 bases from V and 2 bases from J; bases unmatched to any gene: 2. The V gene's germline CDR1 is SNHLY and CDR2 FYNNEI. The CDR3: CASGDRGNYGYTF. The CDR3 DNA sequence: TGTGCCAGCGGGGACAGGGGAAACTATGGCTACACCTTC. The full variable domain, completed using reference TRBV2 and TRBJ1-2, is EPEVTQTPSHQVTQMGQEVILRCVPISNHLYFYWYRQILGQKVEFLVSFYNNEISEKSEIFDDQFSVERPDGSNFTLKIRSTKLEDSAMYFCASGDRGNYGYTFGSGTRLTVV.

The rearrangement links TRBV10-2 to TRBJ1-2, with D perhaps TRBD1 (6 bases). V was cut by 2 bases and J by 3 bases, with 7 bases left in between. There are 13 residues in the CDR3. The germline V gene has CDR1 WSHSY and CDR2 SAAADI. This chain's CDR3 is CASSEEGDYGYTF. CDR3 coding DNA: TGCGCCAGCAGTGAGGAGGGGGACTATGGCTACACCTTC.

Comments on this clone: The identical CDR3 is also encoded by other nucleotide sequences in the sample. The chain combines TRBV30 with TRBJ2-7, with a weak D call TRBD2 (6 bases). CDR1 is GTSNPN and CDR2 is SVGIG in the germline V gene (reference sequence). V dropped 4 bases and J dropped 4 bases, with 8 bases sitting between them. The CDR3 loop spans 11 amino acids. The CDR3 region has the DNA TGTGCCTGGAATCGGGGGTACGAGCAGTACTTC. Protein: CAWNRGYEQYF.

The gene calls are TRBV29-1 and TRBJ1-1, with D maybe TRBD1 (5 bases). This CDR3 comprises 15 residues. Trimming stripped 1 base from V and 3 bases from J, with 15 bases between. CDR1 and CDR2 from the germline V gene are SQVTM and ANQGSEA. Here the CDR3 reads CSVEALEGEDTEAFF. In nucleotides, the CDR3 is TGCAGCGTTGAAGCCCTTGAAGGGGAGGACACTGAAGCTTTCTTT.

The chain combines TRBV7-3 with TRBJ2-5; TRBD1 aligns across 7 bases. Germline-derived CDR1 and CDR2 are SGHTA and FQGTGA. Trimming at V came to 3 bases and at J to 5 bases, leaving 6 bases not matched to a gene. CDR3 length: 14 residues. Here the CDR3 reads CASSFRGNGETQYF. DNA for the CDR3: TGTGCCAGCAGCTTCAGGGGGAATGGCGAGACCCAGTACTTC.

The J gene is TRBJ2-7, the V gene TRBV7-2; D not certain. The CDR3 is 12 residues long. V gave up 4 bases and J gave up 12 bases, with 16 bases separating them. CDR1 is SGHTA and CDR2 is FQGNSA in the germline V gene. In DNA form, the CDR3 reads TGTGCCAGCAGCTCGAGCCTACGTCCTCCGTACTTC. Translation gives CASSSSLRPPYF.

This rearrangement joins TRBV5-1 to TRBJ1-1; TRBD1 matches 7 bases. V was pared by 4 bases and J by 1 base, with 4 bases of the junction left unmatched. The CDR3 length is 14 residues. From germline, CDR1 is SGHRS and CDR2 YFSETQ. The CDR3 region is CASSQTGKNTEAFF. As DNA, the CDR3 is TGCGCCAGCAGCCAGACAGGGAAGAACACTGAAGCTTTCTTT. Looking up the rest from reference TRBV5-1 and TRBJ1-1 gives the full variable domain: KAGVTQTPRYLIKTRGQQVTLSCSPISGHRSVSWYQQTPGQGLQFLFEYFSETQRNKGNFPGRFSGRQFSNSRSEMNVSTLELGDSALYLCASSQTGKNTEAFFGQGTRLTVV.

About this clone itself: Distinct nucleotide sequences in the sample also encode this CDR3. The J gene is TRBJ1-2, the V gene TRBV28; D unresolved. V was cut by 2 bases and J by 5 bases, with 6 bases left in between. Per the germline V gene, CDR1 is MDHEN and CDR2 is SYDVKM. The length of the CDR3 is 12 residues. The CDR3 region has the DNA TGTGCCAGCAGTTTACCCAGATATGGCTACACCTTC. It yields the protein CASSLPRYGYTF.